This TCR beta chain was recovered during a study of shared clonotypes between healthy human individuals. The wider study: Three plates each covered CD4 naive and memory; CD8 naive two, CD8 memory one.

Sequencing used immunoSEQ multiplex PCR; TCRdb keeps in-frame clones, though not all of them. Of 2 million to 2.5 million clones in the sample, roughly 92% are singletons; the top ten hold roughly 0.34%. This clone was found a few times. The CDR3 sequence is 14 residues long. The ends were cut back, 11 bases at V and 7 bases at J, with 23 bases in the middle. CDR1 is MDHEN, CDR2 SYDVKM, per germline. The sequenced sample consisted of naive CD4+ T cells from PBMCs. The sample's subset: CD45RA+ positively selected. The chain links TRBV28 to TRBJ1-2; the D is unclear. The sequence was collected from a man younger than 30 in good health. Some clones in this sample may be carry-over from other donors' samples. In DNA, the CDR3 is TGTGCCGGGAGGCGGGCCGCAGATTTGGTTGGCTACACCTTC. It codes for CAGRRAADLVGYTF.